Listed below are T cell receptor beta chains from one sample, sequenced in a study of blood T cell repertoires in COVID-19. The repertoire was sequenced with immunoSEQ multiplex PCR; TCRdb's copy has only in-frame clones and lacks some. The sample includes 200,000 or so clones, around 87% seen only once; the top ten take roughly 7.1%. Sequencing input: PBMCs or T cells enriched from blood (not recorded which). These receptors all come from a man aged 25-45 years in a cohort exposed to, infected with or recovered from COVID-19 (not recorded which). CDR3s include the opening cysteine and the closing phenylalanine or tryptophan. Fields, in order: V gene, D gene, clone size, J gene, CDR3 protein, CDR3 DNA. A D gene is named only where the DNA matches it firmly. Where a row states a size, it is once, few, many or the class of an expanded clone; other rows omit it.

v_call: TRBV24-1
d_call: TRBD1
clone_size: NA
j_call: TRBJ2-5
cdr3_aa: CATSNPGQGRETQYF
cdr3_nt: TGTGCCACCAGTAACCCGGGACAGGGACGCGAGACCCAGTACTTC

v_call: TRBV7-2
d_call: TRBD1
clone_size: NA
j_call: TRBJ1-5
cdr3_aa: CASSSNRGRQPQHF
cdr3_nt: TGTGCCAGCAGCTCCAACAGGGGCCGGCAGCCCCAGCATTTT

v_call: TRBV5-1
d_call: NA
clone_size: NA
j_call: TRBJ1-1
cdr3_aa: CASSLGGVWNTEAFF
cdr3_nt: TGCGCCAGCAGCTTGGGAGGAGTTTGGAACACTGAAGCTTTCTTT

v_call: TRBV10-3
d_call: TRBD1
clone_size: NA
j_call: TRBJ1-5
cdr3_aa: CAISLGQGGNQPQHF
cdr3_nt: TGTGCCATCAGTTTGGGACAGGGTGGCAATCAGCCCCAGCATTTT

v_call: TRBV29-1
d_call: NA
clone_size: NA
j_call: TRBJ2-1
cdr3_aa: CSVDGTWAYNEQFF
cdr3_nt: TGCAGCGTTGACGGGACTTGGGCCTACAATGAGCAGTTCTTC

v_call: TRBV18
d_call: NA
clone_size: NA
j_call: TRBJ2-7
cdr3_aa: CASSRSRTDSYEQYF
cdr3_nt: TGTGCCAGCTCACGGTCCAGGACAGACTCCTACGAGCAGTACTTC

v_call: TRBV27
d_call: TRBD1
clone_size: NA
j_call: TRBJ2-7
cdr3_aa: CASSPLTGTGLSYEQYF
cdr3_nt: TGTGCCAGCAGTCCACTCACCGGGACAGGGCTTTCCTACGAGCAGTACTTC

v_call: TRBV7-6
d_call: NA
clone_size: NA
j_call: TRBJ2-1
cdr3_aa: CASSLPGRTGEQFF
cdr3_nt: TGTGCCAGCAGTCTACCGGGAAGGACGGGTGAGCAGTTCTTC

v_call: TRBV4-3
d_call: TRBD2
clone_size: NA
j_call: TRBJ2-3
cdr3_aa: CASSRVRRVSGRALDTDTQYF
cdr3_nt: TGCGCCAGCAGCCGGGTAAGGCGTGTAAGCGGGAGGGCCTTGGACACAGATACGCAGTATTTT

v_call: TRBV4-1
d_call: NA
clone_size: NA
j_call: TRBJ1-1
cdr3_aa: CASSQVYPGTEAFF
cdr3_nt: TGCGCCAGCAGCCAAGTCTATCCAGGGACTGAAGCTTTCTTT

v_call: TRBV7-9
d_call: TRBD2
clone_size: NA
j_call: TRBJ2-1
cdr3_aa: CASSLEGSGVIYNEQFF
cdr3_nt: TGTGCCAGCAGCTTAGAGGGTAGCGGGGTCATATACAATGAGCAGTTCTTC

v_call: TRBV4-3
d_call: TRBD2
clone_size: once
j_call: TRBJ2-3
cdr3_aa: CASSQSAFFSGSGKGSDTQYF
cdr3_nt: TGCGCCAGCAGCCAATCCGCCTTTTTTAGCGGGAGTGGGAAGGGCTCAGATACGCAGTATTTT

v_call: TRBV27
d_call: NA
clone_size: NA
j_call: TRBJ2-6
cdr3_aa: CASSLLGTSGANVLTF
cdr3_nt: TGTGCCAGCAGTTTACTGGGGACATCTGGGGCCAACGTCCTGACTTTC

v_call: TRBV7-3
d_call: NA
clone_size: few
j_call: TRBJ2-1
cdr3_aa: CASSLWPKHNEQFF
cdr3_nt: TGTGCCAGCAGCTTATGGCCAAAACACAATGAGCAGTTCTTC

v_call: TRBV2
d_call: NA
clone_size: NA
j_call: TRBJ2-1
cdr3_aa: CASTLGVSSYNEQFF
cdr3_nt: TGTGCCAGCACCCTCGGAGTTAGCTCCTACAATGAGCAGTTCTTC

v_call: TRBV28
d_call: TRBD2
clone_size: NA
j_call: TRBJ2-7
cdr3_aa: CASTPDSPPGTSRHPLYEQYF
cdr3_nt: TGTGCCAGCACTCCGGACTCCCCCCCCGGGACTAGCCGCCACCCTCTCTACGAGCAGTACTTC

v_call: TRBV3-1/TRBV3-2
d_call: TRBD1
clone_size: NA
j_call: TRBJ1-2
cdr3_aa: CATRDRGKGEGSGYTF
cdr3_nt: TGTGCCACCCGAGACAGGGGTAAAGGAGAAGGTAGTGGCTACACCTTC

v_call: TRBV6-2/TRBV6-3
d_call: TRBD2
clone_size: NA
j_call: TRBJ2-1
cdr3_aa: CASSHSGISYNEQFF
cdr3_nt: TGTGCCAGCAGTCATAGCGGGATAAGCTACAATGAGCAGTTCTTC

v_call: TRBV6-4
d_call: NA
clone_size: NA
j_call: TRBJ1-5
cdr3_aa: CASSDLHQPQHF
cdr3_nt: TGTGCCAGCAGTGATCTTCATCAGCCCCAGCATTTT

v_call: TRBV24-1
d_call: NA
clone_size: NA
j_call: TRBJ2-2
cdr3_aa: CATSGEWGVADGELFF
cdr3_nt: TGTGCCACCAGTGGAGAATGGGGAGTGGCGGACGGGGAGCTGTTTTTT

v_call: TRBV29-1
d_call: TRBD1
clone_size: NA
j_call: TRBJ2-2
cdr3_aa: CSVQTGAGELFF
cdr3_nt: TGCAGCGTTCAGACAGGGGCCGGGGAGCTGTTTTTT

v_call: TRBV19
d_call: NA
clone_size: NA
j_call: TRBJ2-7
cdr3_aa: CASSQLESSYEQYF
cdr3_nt: TGTGCCAGTAGTCAACTAGAGAGCTCCTACGAGCAGTACTTC

v_call: TRBV7-9
d_call: NA
clone_size: NA
j_call: TRBJ1-4
cdr3_aa: CASSPSRVLTNEKLFF
cdr3_nt: TGTGCCAGCAGCCCCTCCCGGGTTTTAACTAATGAAAAACTGTTTTTT

v_call: TRBV2
d_call: TRBD1
clone_size: NA
j_call: TRBJ1-1
cdr3_aa: CASIGGYTEAFF
cdr3_nt: TGTGCCAGCATAGGGGGCTACACTGAAGCTTTCTTT

v_call: TRBV29-1
d_call: NA
clone_size: NA
j_call: TRBJ2-7
cdr3_aa: CSVEDPSGSYEQYF
cdr3_nt: TGCAGCGTTGAAGATCCTTCAGGCTCCTACGAGCAGTACTTC

v_call: TRBV3-1/TRBV3-2
d_call: TRBD1
clone_size: NA
j_call: TRBJ1-5
cdr3_aa: CASSPTTGTNQPQHF
cdr3_nt: TGTGCCAGCAGCCCGACGACAGGGACAAATCAGCCCCAGCATTTT

v_call: TRBV28
d_call: NA
clone_size: NA
j_call: TRBJ2-7
cdr3_aa: CASSSSPGQSPYEQYF
cdr3_nt: TGTGCCAGCAGTTCCTCCCCGGGACAATCCCCCTACGAGCAGTACTTC

v_call: TRBV5-1
d_call: NA
clone_size: NA
j_call: TRBJ1-2
cdr3_aa: CASSLAPDTYGYTF
cdr3_nt: TGCGCCAGCAGCTTGGCGCCGGACACTTATGGCTACACCTTC

v_call: TRBV27
d_call: TRBD1
clone_size: once
j_call: TRBJ2-1
cdr3_aa: CASSSRQGATDNEQFF
cdr3_nt: TGTGCCAGCAGTTCCCGACAGGGGGCGACGGACAATGAGCAGTTCTTC

v_call: TRBV7-7
d_call: NA
clone_size: NA
j_call: TRBJ2-1
cdr3_aa: CASSIGGDSYNEQFF
cdr3_nt: TGTGCTAGCAGCATAGGGGGAGACTCCTACAATGAGCAGTTCTTC

v_call: TRBV6-5
d_call: NA
clone_size: NA
j_call: TRBJ1-1
cdr3_aa: CASSSGWWAFF
cdr3_nt: TGTGCCAGCAGCTCCGGTTGGTGGGCTTTCTTT

v_call: TRBV14
d_call: NA
clone_size: NA
j_call: TRBJ2-1
cdr3_aa: CASSQAGSNEQFF
cdr3_nt: TGTGCCAGCAGCCAAGCCGGGAGCAATGAGCAGTTCTTC

v_call: TRBV9
d_call: NA
clone_size: NA
j_call: TRBJ2-7
cdr3_aa: CASSVGELGVIPEQYF
cdr3_nt: TGTGCCAGCAGCGTAGGTGAACTTGGTGTGATCCCGGAGCAGTACTTC

v_call: TRBV7-9
d_call: NA
clone_size: NA
j_call: TRBJ1-1
cdr3_aa: CASSLETGSNTEAFF
cdr3_nt: TGTGCCAGCAGCTTAGAAACAGGGTCGAACACTGAAGCTTTCTTT

v_call: TRBV5-1
d_call: NA
clone_size: NA
j_call: TRBJ2-1
cdr3_aa: CASSSPDGGRNEQFF
cdr3_nt: TGCGCCAGCAGCAGCCCTGACGGGGGGCGAAATGAGCAGTTCTTC

v_call: TRBV9
d_call: NA
clone_size: NA
j_call: TRBJ1-1
cdr3_aa: CASSLDDSPRTEAFF
cdr3_nt: TGTGCCAGCAGCCTAGACGACAGCCCCCGAACTGAAGCTTTCTTT

v_call: TRBV4-1
d_call: NA
clone_size: once
j_call: TRBJ1-2
cdr3_aa: CASIRDVGHLNYGYTF
cdr3_nt: TGCGCCAGCATCCGCGACGTGGGACATCTAAACTATGGCTACACCTTC

v_call: TRBV10-3
d_call: NA
clone_size: NA
j_call: TRBJ2-3
cdr3_aa: CAISERGAADTQYF
cdr3_nt: TGTGCCATCAGTGAACGGGGGGCAGCAGATACGCAGTATTTT

v_call: TRBV5-4
d_call: NA
clone_size: NA
j_call: TRBJ1-4
cdr3_aa: CASSPRDGEKLFF
cdr3_nt: TGTGCCAGCAGCCCCAGGGATGGTGAAAAACTGTTTTTT

v_call: TRBV9
d_call: NA
clone_size: NA
j_call: TRBJ2-3
cdr3_aa: CASSQVGKGADTQYF
cdr3_nt: TGTGCCAGCAGCCAAGTGGGTAAAGGGGCAGATACGCAGTATTTT

v_call: TRBV28
d_call: NA
clone_size: NA
j_call: TRBJ2-3
cdr3_aa: CASSSPSKMDTQYF
cdr3_nt: TGTGCCAGCAGTTCTCCTAGCAAGATGGATACGCAGTATTTT

v_call: TRBV11-2
d_call: TRBD1
clone_size: NA
j_call: TRBJ2-2
cdr3_aa: CASSPDRGETGELFF
cdr3_nt: TGTGCCAGCAGTCCCGACAGGGGGGAAACCGGGGAGCTGTTTTTT

v_call: TRBV29-1
d_call: TRBD1
clone_size: NA
j_call: TRBJ1-1
cdr3_aa: CSIQGAIDPMNTEAFF
cdr3_nt: TGCAGCATTCAGGGGGCGATAGACCCAATGAACACTGAAGCTTTCTTT

v_call: TRBV5-1
d_call: TRBD1
clone_size: NA
j_call: TRBJ2-7
cdr3_aa: CASSLDARGTGLVYEQYF
cdr3_nt: TGCGCCAGCAGCTTGGATGCTCGGGGGACAGGGCTTGTCTACGAGCAGTACTTC

v_call: TRBV5-8
d_call: NA
clone_size: NA
j_call: TRBJ2-3
cdr3_aa: CASSSGSGADTQYF
cdr3_nt: TGTGCCAGCAGCTCTGGTTCAGGGGCGGATACGCAGTATTTT

v_call: TRBV18
d_call: NA
clone_size: NA
j_call: TRBJ1-5
cdr3_aa: CASSPTKRLQPYSNQPQHF
cdr3_nt: TGTGCCAGCTCACCTACCAAGAGGCTGCAGCCATATAGCAATCAGCCCCAGCATTTT

v_call: TRBV28
d_call: NA
clone_size: NA
j_call: TRBJ1-2
cdr3_aa: CASIPPLGRIYGYTF
cdr3_nt: TGTGCCAGCATCCCCCCGCTGGGGCGCATATATGGCTACACCTTC

v_call: TRBV24-1
d_call: TRBD2
clone_size: NA
j_call: TRBJ2-2
cdr3_aa: CATSERTSGIGPGELFF
cdr3_nt: TGTGCCACCAGTGAACGGACTAGCGGTATAGGCCCCGGGGAGCTGTTTTTT

v_call: TRBV5-6
d_call: NA
clone_size: once
j_call: TRBJ2-3
cdr3_aa: CASSTLAFTDTQYF
cdr3_nt: TGTGCCAGCAGCACACTAGCTTTCACAGATACGCAGTATTTT

v_call: TRBV21-1
d_call: NA
clone_size: few
j_call: TRBJ1-4
cdr3_aa: CASSRSSVFATNEKLFF
cdr3_nt: TGTGCCAGCAGCAGAAGTTCAGTATTCGCAACTAATGAAAAACTGTTTTTT

v_call: TRBV6-5
d_call: TRBD1
clone_size: NA
j_call: TRBJ1-2
cdr3_aa: CATRQGVYGYTF
cdr3_nt: TGTGCCACCAGGCAGGGGGTCTATGGCTACACCTTC

v_call: TRBV24-1
d_call: TRBD2
clone_size: NA
j_call: TRBJ2-3
cdr3_aa: CATSGTGTSGTSDTQYF
cdr3_nt: TGTGCCACCAGTGGAACCGGGACTAGCGGGACCTCAGATACGCAGTATTTT

v_call: TRBV6-2/TRBV6-3
d_call: TRBD2
clone_size: NA
j_call: TRBJ2-2
cdr3_aa: CASSYVGLAAFGELFF
cdr3_nt: TGTGCCAGCAGTTATGTGGGACTAGCGGCGTTCGGGGAGCTGTTTTTT